One and the same sample provided the 29 T cell receptor beta chains below, sequenced in a study of T cells in tumors after PD-1 blockade. Data came from immunoSEQ multiplex PCR; TCRdb stores just in-frame clones and leaves some out. This table has about 33,000 clones, roughly 78% appearing once. Source: PBMCs, taken before anti-PD-1 treatment. The receptors originated from a human donor with basal cell carcinoma.

The chain uses TRBV4-3 and TRBJ2-1; 11 positions agree with TRBD2. The CDR3 has 15 amino acids. V shed 4 bases, J shed 8 bases, and the junction held 7 bases outside the gene matches. Germline lookup yields CDR1 LGHNA and CDR2 YSLEER. The CDR3 nucleotides read TGCGCCAGCAGCCCAGGGACTAGCGGTTGGCATGAGCAGTTCTTC. Translation gives CASSPGTSGWHEQFF.

CDR3 bases: TGTGCCATCAGTGATCCGGGGGGCGGGACAGGGGTCCAGCCCCAGCATTTT. Translation gives CAISDPGGGTGVQPQHF. The chain is built from TRBV10-3 and TRBJ1-5; 10 bases align to TRBD1. V was clipped by 3 bases and J by 7 bases; unmatched bases: 12. Looked up from germline, CDR1 is ENHRY and CDR2 is SYGVKD. The CDR3 has 17 residues.

The rearrangement links TRBV29-1 to TRBJ2-1; 13 bases align to TRBD2. The germline CDR1 and CDR2 sequences are SQVTM and ANQGSEA. V lost 6 bases to trimming and J lost 9 bases; unmatched junction nucleotides: 8. This CDR3 spans 14 amino acids. This CDR3 is CSVETSGGQGEQFF. CDR3 nucleotides: TGCAGCGTGGAGACTAGCGGGGGGCAGGGTGAGCAGTTCTTC.

This clone was found once. The V gene is TRBV11-2, the J gene TRBJ2-2, with 13 bases identical to TRBD2. This CDR3 has 18 amino acids. The trim removed 5 bases at V and 6 bases at J, leaving 12 bases unmatched. CDR1 is SGHAT and CDR2 is FQNNGV in the germline V gene. The DNA for the CDR3 is TGTGCCAGCAGCCCCAAACCCACTAGCGGGGGGGCCTCCGGGGAGCTGTTTTTT. Residues: CASSPKPTSGGASGELFF.

The chain has TRBV6-5 and TRBJ1-1, with a tentative D call TRBD1 (5 bases). This CDR3 is built from 15 residues. Trimming removed 6 bases from V and 1 base from J, with 15 bases in between. The germline gives CDR1 MNHEY, CDR2 SVGAGI. CDR3 sequence: CASRHQGLANTEAFF. The CDR3 bases are TGTGCCAGCAGGCATCAGGGTCTGGCGAACACTGAAGCTTTCTTT.

The chain couples TRBV28 to TRBJ1-2, with D tentatively TRBD1 (5 bases). Germline V CDR1 and CDR2: MDHEN, SYDVKM. The V gene lost 6 bases and the J gene lost 1 base, with 6 bases spanning the gap. The CDR3 has 12 residues. CDR3 sequence reads: CASRDSNYGYTF. Written as DNA, the CDR3 is TGTGCCAGCAGAGACAGTAACTATGGCTACACCTTC.

This sequence joins TRBV11-3 and TRBJ2-7; TRBD1 aligns across 7 bases. The CDR3 covers 14 residues. Trimming removed 5 bases from V and 9 bases from J; junction bases left unmatched: 13. Germline CDR1 and CDR2: SGHNT and YENEEA. Written as DNA, the CDR3 is TGTGCCAGCAGCCCGGGGACAGTGGACTCGGGGCAGTACTTC. Encoded protein: CASSPGTVDSGQYF.

The chain employs TRBV5-6 and TRBJ1-4; D unclear. V was clipped by 4 bases and J by 4 bases, with 8 bases between them. CDR1 SGHDT and CDR2 YYEEEE come from the germline V gene. The CDR3 contains 13 residues. The CDR3 region is CASSLASNEKLFF. As DNA, the CDR3 is TGTGCCAGCAGCCTGGCCAGTAATGAAAAACTGTTTTTT.

This chain links TRBV10-3 with TRBJ2-3, with a tentative D call TRBD1 (7 bases). V was clipped by 4 bases and J by 6 bases, with 8 bases between them. The CDR3 is made up of 12 amino acids. Germline values: CDR1 ENHRY, CDR2 SYGVKD. The CDR3 is CAISAGGDTQYF. CDR3 coding DNA: TGTGCCATCAGTGCAGGGGGGGATACGCAGTATTTT.

The V call is TRBV7-2, the J call TRBJ2-7, with 8 bases lining up with TRBD2. With V trimmed by 6 bases and J by 0 bases, 1 base remained unmatched. The germline V gene encodes CDR1 SGHTA and CDR2 FQGNSA. The CDR3 extends over 13 amino acids. CDR3 residues: CASRLAASYEQYF. The CDR3 nucleotides are TGTGCCAGCAGACTAGCGGCCTCCTACGAGCAGTACTTC.

This clone was detected once. The rearrangement links TRBV6-5 to TRBJ2-7; TRBD1 is a possible D gene (6 bases). Per germline, CDR1 MNHEY and CDR2 SVGAGI. CDR3 length: 15 residues. V was cut by 5 bases and J by 3 bases, with 17 bases left in between. CDR3 DNA sequence: TGTGCCAGCAGTCCCGACCCTAGGACAGACTACGAGCAGTACTTC. Protein: CASSPDPRTDYEQYF.

This clone occurred once. The V call is TRBV6-2 or TRBV6-3, the J call TRBJ2-7; 8 bases line up with TRBD2. CDR1 is MNHEY and CDR2 is SVGEGT in the germline V gene. V was pared by 1 base and J by 7 bases, with 9 bases of the junction left unmatched. CDR3 length: 15 residues. Here the CDR3 reads CASSYLSGGPSEQYF. The DNA for the CDR3 is TGTGCCAGCAGTTACTTATCGGGAGGGCCAAGTGAGCAGTACTTC.

This chain uses TRBV18 with TRBJ1-1, with unresolved D. The CDR3 runs to 13 residues. Germline V gene data show CDR1 as KGHSH and CDR2 as LQKENI. The ends were cut back, 6 bases at V and 1 base at J, with 9 bases in the middle. CDR3 sequence (DNA): TGTGCCAGCTCCGGCGACCAGAACACTGAAGCTTTCTTT. It codes for CASSGDQNTEAFF.

This clone was counted only a few times. This chain joins TRBV19 and TRBJ2-7; D is undetermined. The V end was cut by 5 bases, the J end by 2 bases, with 13 bases between. The CDR3 totals 14 residues. Germline CDR1 LNHDA, CDR2 SQIVND (reference sequence). As DNA, the CDR3 is TGTGCCAGTAGTCTTTTGGGCGGAGCCTACGAGCAGTACTTC. Encoded protein: CASSLLGGAYEQYF.

This clone showed up just once. The V gene is TRBV24-1, the J gene TRBJ2-6; no clear D gene. V was cut by 9 bases and J by 2 bases, with 10 bases left in between. Per the germline V gene, CDR1 is KGHDR and CDR2 is SFDVKD. This CDR3 has 14 residues. The CDR3 DNA is TGTGCCACCCAAAGAACAGCTGGGGCCAACGTCCTGACTTTC. The encoded protein is CATQRTAGANVLTF.

This rearrangement joins TRBV2 to TRBJ1-2; D is unresolved. The CDR3 has 12 amino acids. Looked up from germline, CDR1 is SNHLY and CDR2 is FYNNEI. V was shortened by 4 bases and J by 5 bases, with 8 bases between the two germline ends. The CDR3 DNA sequence: TGTGCCAGCAGTGTTAGCGGGTATGGCTACACCTTC. As protein: CASSVSGYGYTF.

V is TRBV7-9 and J is TRBJ2-1; D is possibly TRBD2 (6 bases). Germline V gene data show CDR1 as SEHNR and CDR2 as FQNEAQ (reference sequence). Trimming pared 5 bases from V and 4 bases from J, leaving 12 bases between. The CDR3 totals 14 residues. CDR3 protein: CASSQGLRYNEQFF. In nucleotides, the CDR3 is TGTGCCAGCAGCCAGGGACTCCGATACAATGAGCAGTTCTTC.

This chain uses TRBV7-2 with TRBJ1-1, with D hard to call. This CDR3 region has 16 residues. V was shortened by 0 bases and J by 1 base, with 12 bases between the two germline ends. Germline CDR1 is SGHTA and CDR2 is FQGNSA. CDR3 loop: CASSLAAWHPNTEAFF. The CDR3 coding sequence is TGTGCCAGCAGCTTAGCGGCTTGGCACCCGAACACTGAAGCTTTCTTT.

The chain employs TRBV11-3 and TRBJ2-3, with 9 bases matching TRBD1. Per the germline V gene, CDR1 is SGHNT and CDR2 is YENEEA. The CDR3 has 14 amino acids. After removal of 5 bases from V and 4 bases from J, the junction contained 4 bases not matched to a gene. CDR3 coding DNA: TGTGCCAGCAGCCCCGGGACAGGGTCAGATACGCAGTATTTT. Translating gives CASSPGTGSDTQYF.

The chain has TRBV29-1 and TRBJ2-4; 7 positions match TRBD1. The CDR3 loop spans 12 amino acids. Germline V lookup: CDR1 SQVTM, CDR2 ANQGSEA. CDR3 residues: CSATGQTNIQYF. Written as DNA, the CDR3 is TGCAGTGCAACGGGACAGACAAACATTCAGTACTTC.

The chain combines TRBV10-3 with TRBJ2-1; 14 bases fit TRBD2. The CDR3 has 14 amino acids. J gave up 10 bases and V 7 bases, and 6 bases lay outside the gene matches. Germline CDR1 is ENHRY and CDR2 is SYGVKD. The DNA of the CDR3 is TGTGCCATCACGACTAGCGGGGGGGCCGGGGAGCAGTTCTTC. Its translation is CAITTSGGAGEQFF.

The chain links TRBV4-3 to TRBJ2-6, with D perhaps matching TRBD1 or TRBD2 (5 bases each). Germline assignment: CDR1 LGHNA and CDR2 YSLEER. V shed 0 bases and J shed 2 bases, with 11 bases lying between them. This CDR3 region has 17 residues. DNA of the CDR3: TGCGCCAGCAGCCAAGATAGAGGGGTAACTGGGGCCAACGTCCTGACTTTC. This sequence encodes CASSQDRGVTGANVLTF.

V is TRBV4-2 and J is TRBJ2-1; 14 positions match TRBD2. This CDR3 region has 16 residues. V was clipped by 3 bases and J by 7 bases; unmatched bases: 5. Germline CDR1 and CDR2: LGHNA and YNFKEQ. The CDR3 here is CASSQTGTSGRNEQFF. CDR3 in DNA: TGTGCCAGCAGCCAGACCGGGACTAGCGGGAGAAATGAGCAGTTCTTC.

This clone appeared once. The chain links TRBV3-1 (or the pseudogene TRBV3-2) to TRBJ1-2; tentative D call: TRBD1 (5 bases). The CDR3 runs to 13 residues. With 6 bases removed from V and 2 bases from J, the gap between germline ends came to 10 bases. Germline lookup yields CDR1 LGHDT and CDR2 YNNKEL (reference sequence). The CDR3 region has the DNA TGTGCCAGCAGTGCAAGGGGAAACTATGGCTACACCTTC. Translation: CASSARGNYGYTF.

The chain employs TRBV9 and TRBJ2-1; D is possibly TRBD2 (5 bases). The CDR3 loop spans 15 amino acids. Trimming pared 0 bases from V and 2 bases from J, leaving 9 bases between. Per the germline V gene, CDR1 is SGDLS and CDR2 is YYNGEE. The CDR3 DNA reads TGTGCCAGCAGCGTAGCCGCGGGCCCCTACAATGAGCAGTTCTTC. It translates to CASSVAAGPYNEQFF.

V and J are TRBV19 and TRBJ1-3, with unresolved D. Trimming removed 7 bases from V and 0 bases from J, with 16 bases in between. The V gene's germline CDR1 is LNHDA and CDR2 SQIVND (reference sequence). The CDR3 contains 16 residues. CDR3: CASTQTGGSSGNTIYF. Written as DNA, the CDR3 is TGTGCCAGTACCCAGACCGGAGGCAGCTCTGGAAACACCATATATTTT.

With regard to this clone: Other DNA sequences in this sample translate to the same CDR3. V and J are TRBV4-3 and TRBJ2-5; 8 positions agree with TRBD2. The length of the CDR3 is 15 residues. V was clipped by 0 bases and J by 5 bases; unmatched bases: 5. CDR1 and CDR2 from the germline V gene are LGHNA and YSLEER. In DNA, the CDR3 is TGCGCCAGCAGCCAAGACCTCGGGGGGGCTGAGACCCAGTACTTC. It yields the protein CASSQDLGGAETQYF.

This sequence joins TRBV5-8 and TRBJ2-3; no firm D call. The length of the CDR3 is 13 residues. Per germline, CDR1 SGHTS and CDR2 YDEGEE. V lost 2 bases and J lost 5, with 9 bases in between. In nucleotides, the CDR3 is TGTGCCAGCAGCTTCGGAACCCGAGATACGCAGTATTTT. It codes for CASSFGTRDTQYF.

In DNA form, the CDR3 reads TGCGCCAGCAGTCCAAGGAAACTAGCGCCTTTCTGCAATGAGCAGTTCTTC. This codes for CASSPRKLAPFCNEQFF. The chain couples TRBV23-1 to TRBJ2-1, with TRBD2 matching over 7 bases. TRBV23-1 has ORF status, its function being uncertain. The CDR3 is 17 residues long. The junction had 15 bases not matched to a gene; V was cut back by 4 bases and J by 6 bases.